The 3 T cell receptor beta chains listed next were all sequenced from one sample in a study of T cells in Graves' hyperthyroidism and ophthalmopathy. The TCR beta CDR3 regions underwent amplification using RNA transcripts as the source. First-round RT-PCR targeting the TCR CDR3 was performed with the HTBI primer set. TCRdb analysed the multiplex PCR reads with MiXCR anew, one entry per CDR3 protein. The data show about 710,000 distinct CDR3 sequences, about a sixth seen once. Source material: blood. The receptors stem from a man between 18 and 35 years old with Graves' hyperthyroidism.

The genes are TRBV9 and TRBJ2-1; 7 bases agree with TRBD2. Looked up from germline, CDR1 is SGDLS and CDR2 is YYNGEE. With V trimmed by 4 bases and J by 9 bases, 7 bases remained unmatched. The CDR3 has 13 residues. CDR3 DNA: TGTGCCAGCAGCCCAAGCGGGAAGCGTGAGCAGTTCTTC. Its translation: CASSPSGKREQFF.

This clonotype was recorded only once. The chain carries TRBV7-9 and TRBJ1-2, with D uncertain. This CDR3 is built from 12 residues. Germline V gene lookup returns CDR1 SEHNR and CDR2 FQNEAQ (reference sequence). V was cut by 8 bases and J by 3 bases, with 10 bases left in between. The CDR3 DNA reads as TGTGCCAGCGGCCGCGGCGACTATGGCTACACCTTC. Amino acids: CASGRGDYGYTF.

This clonotype showed up just a few times. V usage is TRBV7-8 and J usage is TRBJ2-1, with D tentatively TRBD1 (5 bases). V was clipped by 2 bases and J by 5 bases, with 16 bases between them. Germline CDR1 reads SGHVS; CDR2 reads FQNEAQ. CDR3 length: 16 amino acids. CDR3 residues: CASSLRGLQANNEQFF. Written as DNA, the CDR3 is TGTGCCAGCAGCTTAAGGGGCTTACAGGCTAACAATGAGCAGTTCTTC.